These 26 T cell receptor beta chains originate from one sample sequenced in a study of T cells after yellow fever vaccination. TCRdb processed the 5' RACE reads anew with MiXCR; each CDR3 protein has one entry. The data show hundreds of thousands of distinct CDR3 sequences, 3.6% seen once. Sequencing used PBMCs, obtained on the day of the yellow fever booster vaccination. The receptors originated from a man aged 18 to 29 who received the YFV17D yellow fever vaccine.

A remark on this clonotype: At one boundary the junction diverges from the germline segment, which might be a read error. The genes are TRBV28 and TRBJ2-2, with unresolved D. Germline V gene sequence: CDR1 MDHEN, CDR2 SYDVKM. The CDR3 runs to 13 residues. CDR3 sequence: CASSLTKTGELFF. The DNA for the CDR3 is TGTGCCAGCAGTCTTACGAAAACCGGGGAGCTGTTTTTT.

At least ten counts were recorded for this clonotype. V and J are TRBV10-3 and TRBJ2-6; D is ambiguous. This CDR3 region has 13 residues. Germline-derived CDR1 and CDR2 are ENHRY and SYGVKD. Trimming pared 10 bases from V and 0 bases from J, leaving 7 bases between. CDR3 sequence: CATESSGANVLTF. The CDR3, as DNA: TGTGCCACCGAGAGCTCTGGGGCCAACGTCCTGACTTTC.

This clonotype has more than one count but fewer than ten. V is TRBV11-3 and J is TRBJ2-5; D may be TRBD2 (7 bases). V gave up 8 bases and J gave up 4 bases, with 29 bases separating them. This CDR3 is built from 18 residues. CDR1 and CDR2 (germline): SGHNT, YENEEA. This chain's CDR3 is CASSARGATGSELETQYF. The CDR3 DNA follows: TGTGCCAGCTCCGCCCGGGGGGCTACGGGGTCGGAGTTAGAGACCCAGTACTTC.

At least ten counts were recorded for this clonotype. The chain uses TRBV7-6 and TRBJ1-6, with 9 bases that match TRBD1. The V gene's germline CDR1 is SGHVS and CDR2 FNYEAQ. The CDR3 consists of 16 residues. The V gene end was trimmed by 5 bases and the J gene end by 4 bases; junction bases not matched to a gene: 6. As DNA, the CDR3 is TGTGCCAGCAGCCCCAGGGACAGGGCATATAATTCACCCCTCCACTTT. Residues: CASSPRDRAYNSPLHF.

This clonotype was seen ten or more times. This chain uses TRBV18 with TRBJ2-3; TRBD1 is a possible D gene (6 bases). Germline CDR1 and CDR2: KGHSH and LQKENI. The CDR3 length is 14 residues. Trimming took 1 base from V and 6 from J, leaving 11 bases between them. DNA for the CDR3: TGTGCCAGCTCACCACGGACAGCAGGCGATACGCAGTATTTT. This encodes CASSPRTAGDTQYF.

J is TRBJ1-2 and V is TRBV6-2 or TRBV6-3; tentative D call: TRBD1 (5 bases). The V end lost 2 bases, the J end lost 5 bases, and 9 bases lay between the germline ends. The length of the CDR3 is 13 residues. Germline lookup yields CDR1 MNHEY and CDR2 SVGEGT. This CDR3 reads CASSYGDRYGYTF. Written as DNA, the CDR3 is TGTGCCAGCAGTTACGGAGACAGATATGGCTACACCTTC.

This clonotype was counted at least ten times. The CDR3 sequence is CASSSWNLGGFADTQYF. CDR3 DNA sequence: TGCGCCAGCAGCTCCTGGAACCTCGGGGGATTTGCAGATACGCAGTATTTT. The V gene is TRBV5-1, the J gene TRBJ2-3, with D perhaps TRBD2 (6 bases). Germline CDR1 and CDR2: SGHRS and YFSETQ. V lost 3 bases to trimming and J lost 4 bases, with 21 bases between them. The CDR3 loop spans 17 amino acids.

This clonotype occurred a few times. The V and J genes are TRBV10-3 and TRBJ1-1; a possible D gene is TRBD1 (6 bases). Germline-derived CDR1 and CDR2 are ENHRY and SYGVKD. V lost 11 bases, J lost 7 bases, and 17 bases lay in between. The CDR3 is 12 amino acids. As DNA, the CDR3 is TGTGCCTCTTCGAGGGGGGAGGGTGAAGCTTTCTTT. Translating it yields CASSRGEGEAFF.

This clonotype was counted only a few times. The J gene is TRBJ1-1, the V gene TRBV5-1; 12 nucleotides line up with TRBD1. Per the germline V gene, CDR1 is SGHRS and CDR2 is YFSETQ. V shed 0 bases, J shed 8 bases, and the junction held 2 bases outside the gene matches. The CDR3 runs to 14 residues. The CDR3 is CASSLGGTGGEAFF. The CDR3 DNA is TGCGCCAGCAGCTTGGGGGGGACAGGGGGCGAAGCTTTCTTT.

This clonotype was seen repeatedly, ten times or more. The gene calls are TRBV4-3 and TRBJ2-7; D might be TRBD2 (5 bases). Germline V gives CDR1 LGHNA, CDR2 YSLEER. The V and J ends lost 0 bases and 0 bases respectively, with 12 bases between them. There are 16 residues in the CDR3. CDR3 residues: CASSQDPGVVSYEQYF. The DNA for the CDR3 is TGCGCCAGCAGCCAAGATCCCGGGGTCGTCTCCTACGAGCAGTACTTC.

The chain is built from TRBV7-3 and TRBJ1-4; D is uncertain. Deletions cut 5 bases from V and 0 bases from J, with 13 bases between. Germline CDR1 and CDR2: SGHTA and FQGTGA. The CDR3 sequence is 16 residues long. CDR3: CASSPPLQATNEKLFF. For the CDR3, the DNA is TGTGCCAGCAGCCCCCCACTGCAGGCAACTAATGAAAAACTGTTTTTT.

The sample holds a few counts of this clonotype. V is TRBV6-2 or TRBV6-3 and J is TRBJ2-1; no firm D call. The CDR3 runs to 12 residues. Germline V lookup: CDR1 MNHEY, CDR2 SVGEGT. Trimming took off 4 bases at V and 4 bases at J, with 5 bases between the two ends. In nucleotides, the CDR3 is TGTGCCAGCAGTTTCCTATACAATGAGCAGTTCTTC. Protein sequence: CASSFLYNEQFF.

In this sample, this clonotype turned up many times. This chain connects TRBV20-1 to TRBJ2-4, with D possibly being TRBD2 (6 bases). The CDR3 is 15 amino acids. V lost 2 bases, J lost 8 bases, and 19 bases lay in between. The V gene's germline CDR1 is DFQATT and CDR2 SNEGSKA (reference sequence). The CDR3 is CSARFGGAYYDIQYF. CDR3 nucleotide sequence: TGCAGTGCTAGATTTGGCGGGGCCTACTATGACATTCAGTACTTC.

The V gene is TRBV19, the J gene TRBJ1-2; possible D gene TRBD1, 6 bases. Germline V gene sequence: CDR1 LNHDA, CDR2 SQIVND (reference sequence). Trimming took off 7 bases at V and 8 bases at J, with 14 bases between the two ends. The CDR3 consists of 12 residues. DNA of the CDR3: TGTGCCAGTAATATCAGGGGCAACGGCTACACCTTC. This translates into CASNIRGNGYTF.

This clonotype was picked up many times. The chain couples TRBV20-1 to TRBJ2-3; weak D call: TRBD2 (7 bases). CDR3 length: 14 residues. V was clipped by 1 base and J by 7 bases, with 15 bases between them. Germline V gene lookup returns CDR1 DFQATT and CDR2 SNEGSKA (reference sequence). The CDR3 DNA reads TGCAGTGCTAGAGCGGGGGGCCCCTCTTATACGCAGTATTTT. Its protein is CSARAGGPSYTQYF.

This clonotype was detected ten times or more. V gene TRBV4-3 combines with J gene TRBJ2-1; the match to TRBD2 covers 9 bases. The germline gives CDR1 LGHNA, CDR2 YSLEER. The CDR3 runs to 17 residues. Trimming removed 1 base from V and 2 bases from J; junction bases left unmatched: 6. CDR3 sequence (DNA): TGCGCCAGCAGCCAAGCGGTGACTAGCGGTACCTACAATGAGCAGTTCTTC. Translated: CASSQAVTSGTYNEQFF.

The chain has TRBV3-1 and TRBJ2-3, with D maybe TRBD2 (6 bases). Trimming left V 6 bases short and J 3 bases short, with 16 bases between. Germline CDR1 LGHDT, CDR2 YNNKEL (reference sequence). The CDR3 consists of 15 residues. The DNA for the CDR3 is TGTGCCAGCAGATTGCACGGGGGTGGTACAGATACGCAGTATTTT. It specifies CASRLHGGGTDTQYF.

This clonotype was observed at least ten times. V and J are TRBV5-1 and TRBJ2-5; tentatively, D is TRBD2 (6 bases). This CDR3 has 18 amino acids. Germline V lookup: CDR1 SGHRS, CDR2 YFSETQ. V shed 0 bases and J shed 6 bases, with 24 bases lying between them. Written as DNA, the CDR3 is TGCGCCAGCAGCTTGGGGTGGGGCCCCGACTGGGGCGGGAAGACCCAGTACTTC. It encodes CASSLGWGPDWGGKTQYF.

The chain employs TRBV20-1 and TRBJ2-2, with TRBD1 identical over 7 bases. This CDR3 comprises 15 residues. The V and J ends lost 0 bases and 4 bases, in that order; junction bases with no gene match: 5. Per the germline V gene, CDR1 is DFQATT and CDR2 is SNEGSKA (reference sequence). The chain's CDR3 is CSAREAGGVTGELFF. The CDR3 bases are TGCAGTGCTAGAGAGGCAGGGGGTGTCACCGGGGAGCTGTTTTTT.

This clonotype was seen at least ten times. CDR3 loop: CSARLLRQRYEQYV. CDR3 nucleotides: TGCAGTGCTAGACTCCTGCGGCAGCGTTACGAGCAGTACGTC. The gene calls are TRBV20-1 and TRBJ2-7; D ambiguous. Trimming took 2 bases from V and 4 from J, leaving 15 bases between them. The germline gives CDR1 DFQATT, CDR2 SNEGSKA (reference sequence). This CDR3 is 14 amino acids long.

This clonotype was seen many times. The chain uses TRBV4-1 and TRBJ1-3; D is undetermined. In germline, CDR1 is MGHRA, CDR2 YSYEKL. The V end was cut by 0 bases, the J end by 7 bases, with 7 bases between. CDR3 length equals 13 residues. The CDR3 DNA follows: TGCGCCAGCAGCCAAGATCGGTGGAACACCATATATTTT. This translates into CASSQDRWNTIYF.

This clonotype was picked up many times. The V call is TRBV7-9, the J call TRBJ1-1; D unresolved. CDR3 length: 10 amino acids. CDR1 and CDR2 (germline): SEHNR, FQNEAQ (reference sequence). With 7 bases removed from V and 8 bases from J, the gap between germline ends came to 8 bases. As DNA, the CDR3 is TGTGCCAGCAACCCCAGCGAAGCTTTCTTT. Residues: CASNPSEAFF.

The chain is built from TRBV20-1 and TRBJ1-5; possibly TRBD1 for D (5 bases). Germline V gene lookup returns CDR1 DFQATT and CDR2 SNEGSKA (reference sequence). Trimming took 3 bases from V and 7 from J, leaving 13 bases between them. The CDR3 contains 13 residues. This CDR3 is CSARGDLPQPQHF. CDR3 nucleotides: TGCAGTGCTAGGGGGGACCTCCCCCAGCCCCAGCATTTT.

This clonotype was detected many times. The chain carries TRBV3-1 and TRBJ1-2; D unclear. Germline CDR1 is LGHDT and CDR2 is YNNKEL (reference sequence). Deletions cut 0 bases from V and 8 bases from J, with 16 bases between. The CDR3 runs 15 residues. CDR3 DNA: TGTGCCAGCAGCCAAGATCGCGGCCCGGGGATGGGCTACACCTTC. Translation: CASSQDRGPGMGYTF.

Many counts were recorded for this clonotype. The rearrangement joins TRBV7-9 to TRBJ2-1, with 8 bases identical to TRBD1. Germline CDR1 and CDR2: SEHNR and FQNEAQ (reference sequence). CDR3 length equals 16 residues. The V and J ends lost 1 base and 3 bases, in that order; junction bases with no gene match: 5. In DNA, the CDR3 is TGTGCCAGCAGCTTAGTCGGCGGGACAGGCTACAATGAGCAGTTCTTC. Its translation: CASSLVGGTGYNEQFF.

The gene calls are TRBV11-2 and TRBJ2-7; no clear D. Trimming took 1 base from V and 0 from J, leaving 16 bases between them. Germline V gene lookup returns CDR1 SGHAT and CDR2 FQNNGV. This CDR3 comprises 17 residues. CDR3 nucleotides: TGTGCCAGCAGCTTAGCAGCAGAATTCTTTAGCTCCTACGAGCAGTACTTC. Its protein is CASSLAAEFFSSYEQYF.